The rows below give T cell receptor beta chains drawn from one sample of a study of Ad26.COV2.S vaccination and SARS-CoV-2 variants. Repertoires were generated with immunoSEQ multiplex PCR, while TCRdb's copy carries only in-frame clones and drops some. The sample holds some 370,000 clones, roughly 80% seen once. Sequenced material: peripheral blood, taken in a trial of Ad26.COV2.S vaccine versus placebo. The receptors stem from a person aged 18 to 59 who received the Ad26.COV2.S COVID-19 vaccine or a placebo. CDR3s include the opening cysteine and the closing phenylalanine or tryptophan. Each record gives: clone size, V gene, J gene, D gene, CDR3 DNA, CDR3 protein. The D gene is left open where the match is weak. Not every row has a clone size; where given, it reads once, few, many or a size class.

.,TRBV19,TRBJ2-7,.,TGTGCCAGTAGTTACGGGTCCTACGAGCAGTACTTC,CASSYGSYEQYF
once,TRBV30,TRBJ1-5,TRBD1,TGTGCCTGGAGTACAGGGGGCTCTCAGCCCCAGCATTTT,CAWSTGGSQPQHF
once,TRBV18,TRBJ2-7,.,TGTGCCAGCTCCTGGGGGAGGAGTAACTACGAGCAGTACTTC,CASSWGRSNYEQYF
.,TRBV3-1/TRBV3-2,TRBJ2-7,.,TGTGCCAGCAGCCAGGTGGGGGCGCCGGACGAGCAGTACTTC,CASSQVGAPDEQYF
once,TRBV11-2,TRBJ1-2,TRBD1,TGTGCCAGCAGCCCCCTGACAGGGACGGGGATCTATGGCTACACCTTC,CASSPLTGTGIYGYTF
.,TRBV6-1,TRBJ1-2,TRBD1,TGTGCCAGCAGTGAGATACAGGGGGGAGACTATGGCTACACCTTC,CASSEIQGGDYGYTF
.,TRBV7-9,TRBJ1-2,.,TGTGCCAGCAGCCCCAGGGCGAACTATGGCTACACCTTC,CASSPRANYGYTF
.,TRBV27,TRBJ1-1,.,TGTGCCAGCAGTTCGATCATGGGGGGGCCCACTGAAGCTTTCTTT,CASSSIMGGPTEAFF
.,TRBV12-5,TRBJ1-1,.,TGTGCTAGTGGCCCCTTCGACAGATCGAACACTGAAGCTTTCTTT,CASGPFDRSNTEAFF
.,TRBV30,TRBJ2-7,TRBD1,TGTGCCTGGAGACGACAGGGGGGAAAGGACGAGCAGTACTTC,CAWRRQGGKDEQYF
.,TRBV7-2,TRBJ2-5,TRBD2,TGTGCCAGCAGCTTAGGCCCTAGCGGGGTGGGGACCCAGTACTTC,CASSLGPSGVGTQYF
.,TRBV27,TRBJ1-1,.,TGTGCCAGCAGTTTGTGGGCAGGCACTGAAGCTTTCTTT,CASSLWAGTEAFF
.,TRBV19,TRBJ2-1,TRBD2,TGTGCCAGTAGTCCGGCGGGGGGCTCCTACAATGAGCAGTTCTTC,CASSPAGGSYNEQFF
.,TRBV7-3,TRBJ2-3,.,TGTGCCAGCAGCCCCTTGGGAGCGGCCGGGGATACGCAGTATTTT,CASSPLGAAGDTQYF
.,TRBV27,TRBJ1-2,.,TGTGCCAGCAGTTCCCTGCGGGGTTATGGCTACACCTTC,CASSSLRGYGYTF
.,TRBV4-3,TRBJ1-2,TRBD1,TGCGCCAGCAGCCAAGAGAGGGACAGCTCCATGGGGGGCTACACCTTC,CASSQERDSSMGGYTF
.,TRBV5-1,TRBJ2-5,.,TGCGCCAGCAGTCTTTTGGAGGGAGAGACCCAGTACTTC,CASSLLEGETQYF
.,TRBV5-1,TRBJ1-1,.,TGCGCCAGCAGCCGACAGCTGAACACTGAAGCTTTCTTT,CASSRQLNTEAFF
.,TRBV19,TRBJ1-3,.,TGTGCCAGTAGTCTAAACCCGGGAAACACCATATATTTT,CASSLNPGNTIYF
.,TRBV13,TRBJ2-1,.,TGTGCCAGCAGCTTAGTAAAGGGCGGGAATGAGCAGTTCTTC,CASSLVKGGNEQFF
.,TRBV18,TRBJ2-3,TRBD2,TGTGCCAGCTCACCAAAACTACTAGCGGGGGGGGTCACAGATACGCAGTATTTT,CASSPKLLAGGVTDTQYF
.,TRBV15,TRBJ1-2,.,TGTGCCACCCGAGGTGGGGCTAACTATGGCTACACCTTC,CATRGGANYGYTF
.,TRBV4-1,TRBJ2-1,TRBD2,TGCGCCAGCAGCCATGCCCCCTCCACTAGCGGGAGTTGGAATGAGCAGTTCTTC,CASSHAPSTSGSWNEQFF
.,TRBV4-2,TRBJ2-1,TRBD1,TGTGCCAGCAGCGCCTCGGGACAGGGATCCTACAATGAGCAGTTCTTC,CASSASGQGSYNEQFF
.,TRBV19,TRBJ1-4,.,TGTGCCAGTAAGGGAAGGGGGGCAACTAATGAAAAACTGTTTTTT,CASKGRGATNEKLFF
.,TRBV27,TRBJ1-5,.,TGTGCCAGCAGACCAGACAGAAGCAATCAGCCCCAGCATTTT,CASRPDRSNQPQHF
.,TRBV2,TRBJ1-2,TRBD1,TGTGCCAGCAGACCGACAGGGGGCGGCTACACCTTC,CASRPTGGGYTF
.,TRBV7-9,TRBJ1-4,.,TGTGCCAGCAGCTTAGTGTACCACGGGTCTAATGAAAAACTGTTTTTT,CASSLVYHGSNEKLFF
.,TRBV9,TRBJ1-2,.,TGTGCCAGCAGCGTGTCAGGGATCTATGGCTACACCTTC,CASSVSGIYGYTF
.,TRBV29-1,TRBJ1-2,.,TGCAGCGCCAGGACCGCCTATGGCTACACCTTC,CSARTAYGYTF
.,TRBV4-3,TRBJ2-7,.,TGCGCCAGCAGCCTAGGCTGGGGGGTAGGGTCCTACGAGCAGTACTTC,CASSLGWGVGSYEQYF
few,TRBV7-2,TRBJ2-7,.,TGTGCCAGCAGCTTAGCTTCGACCGGGGGCCCCTTCGAGCAGTACTTC,CASSLASTGGPFEQYF
few,TRBV6-2/TRBV6-3,TRBJ2-7,.,TGTGCCAGCAGTTACCTATCGGTCTACGAGCAGTACTTC,CASSYLSVYEQYF
.,TRBV6-2/TRBV6-3,TRBJ2-7,TRBD1,TGTGCCAGCAGTACGGGACAGTCCTACGAGCAGTACTTC,CASSTGQSYEQYF
.,TRBV7-2,TRBJ2-3,.,TGTGCCAGCAGCTTAGACTACTACACAGATACGCAGTATTTT,CASSLDYYTDTQYF
.,TRBV27,TRBJ2-1,.,TGTGCCAGCAGTTTACGGGCAGGTGGAAATGAGCAGTTCTTC,CASSLRAGGNEQFF
once,TRBV29-1,TRBJ2-7,.,TGCAGCGTTGAAGATCTGCCGGGGTCCAGCTCCTACGAGCAGTACTTC,CSVEDLPGSSSYEQYF
.,TRBV29-1,TRBJ1-1,.,TGCAGCGTTGGGGATCCAGGGATCGGGGCTGAAGCTTTCTTT,CSVGDPGIGAEAFF